This is a list of T cell receptor beta chains from one sample in a study of T cell responses to AZD1222 COVID-19 vaccine. Produced via immunoSEQ multiplex PCR; TCRdb's table is partial and in-frame only. The top ten clones hold 15% to 20% of a sample with some 20,000 clones, approximately 84% of them seen once. The starting material was peripheral blood, obtained 28 days after the second AZD1222 dose. All receptors derive from an adult who received the AZD1222 COVID-19 vaccine. CDR3s include the opening cysteine and the closing phenylalanine or tryptophan. D genes are given only for firm matches. Clone size is stated in some rows and not others, as once, few, many or a class when expanded.

d_gene | j_gene | v_gene | len | abundance | CDR3nt | CDR3aa
TRBD2 | TRBJ2-2 | TRBV7-8 | 19 | . | TGTGCCAGCAGCTTAATCACTAGCGGGAAACCCGGGGGCGCCGGGGAGCTGTTTTTT | CASSLITSGKPGGAGELFF
. | TRBJ2-3 | TRBV4-3 | 15 | . | TGCGCCAGCAGCAGTCTAGCGTTTAGCACAGATACGCAGTATTTT | CASSSLAFSTDTQYF
. | TRBJ1-2 | TRBV28 | 13 | . | TGTGCCAGCAGCCGGGACGATTACTATGGCTACACCTTC | CASSRDDYYGYTF
. | TRBJ2-7 | TRBV6-5 | 13 | once | TGTGCCAGCAGTAATTGGGAAGTTTCGCGGCAGTACTTC | CASSNWEVSRQYF
. | TRBJ2-1 | TRBV7-9 | 15 | . | TGTGCCAGCAGCCCAGGAGGGGGCGCCTACAATGAGCAGTTCTTC | CASSPGGGAYNEQFF
. | TRBJ2-7 | TRBV28 | 14 | . | TGTGCCAGCACCATGGTGGGGGTGGGCTACGAGCAGTACTTC | CASTMVGVGYEQYF
TRBD1 | TRBJ2-7 | TRBV5-1 | 15 | . | TGCGCCAGCAGCGCCTCCCAGACAGGGGCCTACGAGCAGTACTTC | CASSASQTGAYEQYF
. | TRBJ1-2 | TRBV5-5 | 14 | . | TGTGCCAGCAGGGGGACGGAAGCTAACTATGGCTACACCTTC | CASRGTEANYGYTF
. | TRBJ2-4 | TRBV11-2 | 14 | . | TGTGCCAGCAGCTTAGGAGAATTACTCAACATTCAGTACTTC | CASSLGELLNIQYF
. | TRBJ1-2 | TRBV9 | 13 | . | TGTGCCAGCAGCCCCAGGGGACTGTATGGCTACACCTTC | CASSPRGLYGYTF
TRBD1 | TRBJ1-2 | TRBV28 | 14 | . | TGTGCCAGCAGTCCCACAGGGGGCTTCTATGGCTACACCTTC | CASSPTGGFYGYTF
TRBD1 | TRBJ1-2 | TRBV27 | 17 | few | TGTGCCAGCAGTTCCACCAGGAACGACAGGGACGACTATGGCTACACCTTC | CASSSTRNDRDDYGYTF
TRBD2 | TRBJ2-1 | TRBV28 | 15 | . | TGTGCCAGCAGTTTGGGCGGGAGCTCCTACAATGAGCAGTTCTTC | CASSLGGSSYNEQFF
TRBD2 | TRBJ2-4 | TRBV5-5 | 13 | . | TGTGCCAGCAGTTCGTTAGCGGGCCAGATTCAGTACTTC | CASSSLAGQIQYF
TRBD2 | TRBJ2-3 | TRBV18 | 18 | . | TGTGCCAGCTCACCACCGGGACTAGCGGGGACGAACACAGATACGCAGTATTTT | CASSPPGLAGTNTDTQYF
. | TRBJ2-1 | TRBV15 | 15 | . | TGTGCCACCAGCACCGAGCGGGTTCTAGGGAATGAGCAGTTCTTC | CATSTERVLGNEQFF
TRBD2 | TRBJ2-3 | TRBV7-3 | 16 | . | TGTGCCAGCAGCTTAACTCCCGGGACTAGATCCGATACGCAGTATTTT | CASSLTPGTRSDTQYF
. | TRBJ2-1 | TRBV28 | 14 | . | TGTGCCAGCACCGAGGTTAGGGAGTCCGGTGAGCAGTTCTTC | CASTEVRESGEQFF
TRBD2 | TRBJ2-1 | TRBV7-6 | 21 | . | TGTGCCAGCAGCCTTAGGGGCGCCGGGACTACGAACGAAAGAGTTTACAATGAGCAGTTCTTC | CASSLRGAGTTNERVYNEQFF
TRBD1 | TRBJ2-4 | TRBV14 | 18 | . | TGTGCCAGCAGCCTCCACCCGGGACAGGGGGCTCCCAAAAACATTCAGTACTTC | CASSLHPGQGAPKNIQYF
. | TRBJ1-1 | TRBV5-1 | 14 | . | TGCGCCAGCAGCTTTAACGGTGTGAACACTGAAGCTTTCTTT | CASSFNGVNTEAFF
. | TRBJ2-2 | TRBV5-1 | 14 | . | TGCGCCAGCAGCGCCGGGATAAACACCGGGGAGCTGTTTTTT | CASSAGINTGELFF
. | TRBJ1-2 | TRBV4-2 | 17 | . | TGTGCCAGCAGCCAAGCCCAAAATGGGGGCTCGAACTATGGCTACACCTTC | CASSQAQNGGSNYGYTF
TRBD2 | TRBJ2-5 | TRBV9 | 15 | . | TGTGCCAGCAGCCCGGGACTAGCGGGTGCAGAGACCCAGTACTTC | CASSPGLAGAETQYF
TRBD2 | TRBJ2-2 | TRBV14 | 17 | . | TGTGCCAGCAGCCGCCAGCCGGGACTAGTAGTTACCGGGGAGCTGTTTTTT | CASSRQPGLVVTGELFF
. | TRBJ2-7 | TRBV11-3 | 13 | . | TGTGCCAGCAGCTTCGGAGACTCCTACGAGCAGTACTTC | CASSFGDSYEQYF
. | TRBJ2-1 | TRBV5-1 | 13 | . | TGCGCCAGCAGCTTGGCTTCTCCTAATGAGCAGTTCTTC | CASSLASPNEQFF
. | TRBJ2-7 | TRBV6-4 | 13 | few | TGTGCCAGCAGCCTGGGGCCGACCTACGAGCAGTACTTC | CASSLGPTYEQYF
TRBD1 | TRBJ2-2 | TRBV19 | 14 | . | TGTGCCAGTAGTATGGGGACAGGGTACGGGGAGCTGTTTTTT | CASSMGTGYGELFF
. | TRBJ2-1 | TRBV4-1 | 14 | . | TGCGCCAGCAGCCAATTTGGTCCGCGCGATGAGCAGTTCTTC | CASSQFGPRDEQFF
. | TRBJ1-4 | TRBV4-2 | 17 | . | TGTGCCAGCAGCCAAGATAGGTCGGGGGGGCCTAATGAAAAACTGTTTTTT | CASSQDRSGGPNEKLFF
. | TRBJ2-1 | TRBV6-5 | 14 | . | TGTGCCAGCAGTACCAGACAGGTTGGCAATGAGCAGTTCTTC | CASSTRQVGNEQFF
. | TRBJ1-6 | TRBV29-1 | 13 | . | TGCAGCGTGCGGATCTCCTATAATTCACCCCTCCACTTT | CSVRISYNSPLHF
TRBD1 | TRBJ1-2 | TRBV28 | 12 | . | TGTGCCAGCAGTACAGGGGAGGACGGCTACACCTTC | CASSTGEDGYTF
. | TRBJ2-1 | TRBV7-9 | 14 | . | TGTGCCAGCAGCCCCCCGGACGGGGGCAATGAGCAGTTCTTC | CASSPPDGGNEQFF
TRBD2 | TRBJ2-2 | TRBV6-6 | 15 | once | TGTGCCAGCAGACTAGCGGGACGGGTCACCGGGGAGCTGTTTTTT | CASRLAGRVTGELFF
TRBD1 | TRBJ1-1 | TRBV19 | 16 | . | TGTGCCAGTAGTATAGCCCTCGGGACAGGCGGCACTGAAGCTTTCTTT | CASSIALGTGGTEAFF
. | TRBJ2-7 | TRBV6-5 | 13 | . | TGTGCCAGCAGCCGGGACAAAGGAGGCGAGCAGTACTTC | CASSRDKGGEQYF
TRBD1 | TRBJ2-4 | TRBV5-1 | 15 | . | TGCGCCAGCAGCGAGGGGACAGCCGTGATGGGCATTCAGTACTTC | CASSEGTAVMGIQYF
. | TRBJ1-6 | TRBV6-2/TRBV6-3 | 15 | . | TGTGCCAGCAGTCACGGACAAAGGAATAATTCACCCCTCCACTTT | CASSHGQRNNSPLHF
. | TRBJ1-4 | TRBV5-1 | 15 | . | TGCGCCAGCAGGGCGGAGGCCGGTCCTAATGAAAAACTGTTTTTT | CASRAEAGPNEKLFF
. | TRBJ1-1 | TRBV7-9 | 14 | . | TGTGCCAGCACCACCGGGACTTTGAACACTGAAGCTTTCTTT | CASTTGTLNTEAFF
. | TRBJ2-6 | TRBV11-2 | 14 | few | TGTGCCAGCAGCTACAGCTCTGGGGCCAACGTCCTGACTTTC | CASSYSSGANVLTF
. | TRBJ2-5 | TRBV19 | 14 | . | TGTGCCAGTAGTTCCCTCAGAAACCAAGAGACCCAGTACTTC | CASSSLRNQETQYF
. | TRBJ2-1 | TRBV4-3 | 13 | few | TGCGCCAGCAGCCAAAGCTGGGCTAGTGCCCAGTTCTTC | CASSQSWASAQFF
. | TRBJ2-7 | TRBV5-1 | 14 | . | TGCGCCAGCAGTTCCACCCTCCGTGGGTACGAGCAGTACTTC | CASSSTLRGYEQYF
. | TRBJ1-2 | TRBV25-1 | 12 | . | TGTGCCAGCAGTGAGGGCGGAGGAGGCTACACCTTC | CASSEGGGGYTF
. | TRBJ2-7 | TRBV30 | 12 | . | TGTGCCTGGAGTGACAGTCGCTACGAGCAGTACTTC | CAWSDSRYEQYF
. | TRBJ1-1 | TRBV11-2 | 12 | once | TGTGCCAGCAGCCCCGGGGGCGCTGAAGCTTTCTTT | CASSPGGAEAFF
. | TRBJ1-2 | TRBV6-6 | 13 | . | TGTGCCAGCAGTCGGACGGTGAACTATGGCTACACCTTC | CASSRTVNYGYTF
. | TRBJ1-1 | TRBV29-1 | 14 | few | TGCAGCGATAATAGGGGGGTATGGAACACTGAAGCTTTCTTT | CSDNRGVWNTEAFF
. | TRBJ2-3 | TRBV6-2/TRBV6-3 | 15 | . | TGTGCCAGCAGTTACACGGGGGGCCCTCACGATACGCAGTATTTT | CASSYTGGPHDTQYF